This TCR beta chain emerged from a study of glioma-infiltrating T cells after dendritic cell vaccination (dated by TCRdb to the mid-2010s). Turning to the overall study: The cohort comprised about 15 glioblastoma patients from Phase I and II dendritic cell vaccination trials, 9 newly diagnosed and 6 with recurrent disease. Each patient got three intradermal injections of the dendritic cell vaccine, spaced at biweekly intervals, in the arm below the axilla. Autologous tumor lysate-pulsed dendritic cell vaccination was administered to the patients between about 2002 and 2013. The vaccine consisted of monocyte-derived dendritic cells cultured about seven days with IL-4 and GM-CSF, then pulsed overnight with autologous tumor lysate. Tumor-infiltrating lymphocyte content was quantified and tumor and blood repertoires were compared in dendritic cell-vaccinated glioblastoma patients by deep sequencing of TCR beta CDR3 regions. Survival after dendritic cell vaccination was correlated with TCR sequencing metrics, such as TIL content and the overlap between tumor and blood repertoires.

What the work shows at the level of the full study, not this receptor alone: The three-group TCR overlap response model was described as speculative and requiring prospective validation. After dendritic cell vaccination, a higher estimated pretreatment TIL content predicted longer time to progression and longer overall survival. The cohort was small and heterogeneous, only a few patients had full blood and tumor sets, and even fewer had initial-recurrent tumor pairs. No direct relationship between TCR clonality and survival was found, suggesting a diverse polyclonal response may matter.

The CDR3 sequence holds 16 residues, the cysteine and phenylalanine included. CDR3 DNA only is kept here, 48 bases in frame from base 1. Trimming accounts for 1 base at V and 6 bases at J, while the number of junction bases matched to no gene is 10. Via the germline V gene, CDR1 is MGHRA and CDR2 YSYEKL. TCRB CDR3 regions were amplified from roughly 1.8 ug genomic DNA, or all available DNA if less, using the immunoSEQ assay. The multiplex PCR relied on 60 forward primers for TCR V beta segments and 13 reverse primers for J beta segments. To estimate reads per starting template, synthetic control templates were spiked into each sample at limiting dilution. Sequencing produced 87 bp reads on the Illumina HiSeq System. In the authors' own workflow: To remove PCR and sequencing errors, closely related sequences were merged with a nearest neighbor algorithm. TCR overlap was measured as the percentage of unique tumor TCR beta sequences also present in the same patient's peripheral blood. In TCRdb, the immuneACCESS table is reduced to in-frame sequences with V and J assigned. These tables do not hold every clone; where another copy was compared, an unresolved V gene accounts for under half, and the others remain unexplained. V, J and clone size were drawn from that table, and D and trimming were deduced from the DNA. The sample profile shows more than 75,000 clones; 75% to 90% of them were found once. The ten biggest clones cover less than 8% of the sample.

As to this clone: There is no known antigen for this receptor. No much larger clonotype is one base removed from it; base qualities were not supplied.

The time point tag for this specimen amounts to: after dendritic cell vaccination, including at tumor progression/relapse. To be selected, patients needed enough residual fresh-frozen tumor tissue and more than two years of available survival data. Molecular status otherwise varied across the glioblastoma patients, but none of them carried an isocitrate dehydrogenase mutation. PBMC were collected before vaccination, two weeks after the third vaccination, and at tumor progression if progression occurred. Genomic DNA was extracted with the Qiagen DNeasy Blood extraction Kit. This clonotype originated in a human donor with glioblastoma. The chain employs TRBV4-1 and TRBJ1-2; TRBD1 lines up with 8 middle nucleotides. The specimen comprised blood, sampled after dendritic cell vaccination. CDR3 region: CASSQGRGQGADGYTF. The nucleotide sequence reads TGCGCCAGCAGCCAAGGAAGGGGGCAGGGGGCGGATGGCTACACCTTC.